These 30 T cell receptor beta chains originate from one sample sequenced in a study of blood T cells in healthy people across ages. The authors ran a second PCR of 7 to 11 cycles using a sample-barcoded 5' primer and a J-beta primer mix. Each CDR3 protein gets one entry after TCRdb re-called the 5' RACE reads with MiXCR. Found here are 1.5 million to 2 million distinct CDR3 sequences, around half of them singletons; the top ten hold over 2%. The sequenced sample was blood. The origin of the receptors is a woman between 40 and 55 years old in good health.

This clonotype was counted between two and nine times. This chain joins TRBV3-1 and TRBJ2-1, with D unclear. The CDR3 totals 11 residues. V lost 5 bases and J lost 10, with 9 bases in between. CDR1 and CDR2 (germline): LGHDT, YNNKEL (reference sequence). CDR3 in DNA: TGTGCCAGCAGCTCTGTGTGGGAGCAGTTCTTC. It yields the protein CASSSVWEQFF.

This chain uses TRBV6-6 with TRBJ2-1; 8 bases match TRBD2. The V and J ends lost 4 bases and 5 bases, in that order; junction bases with no gene match: 4. The length of the CDR3 is 14 residues. From germline, CDR1 is MNHNY and CDR2 SVGAGI (reference sequence). This chain's CDR3 is CASSSGTRNNEQFF. As DNA, the CDR3 is TGTGCCAGCAGTTCCGGGACTAGGAACAATGAGCAGTTCTTC.

This clonotype came up many times. The V call is TRBV6-6, the J call TRBJ1-2; D not certain. The CDR3 sequence is 15 residues long. V was trimmed by 6 bases and J by 3 bases, leaving 17 bases between them. Germline values: CDR1 MNHNY, CDR2 SVGAGI (reference sequence). CDR3 amino acids: CASSLMNRVDYGYTF. The CDR3 DNA is TGTGCCAGCAGCCTGATGAATAGGGTTGACTATGGCTACACCTTC.

The chain combines TRBV28 with TRBJ1-5, with 10 bases lining up with TRBD1. The CDR3 has 18 amino acids. Per germline, CDR1 MDHEN and CDR2 SYDVKM. The ends lost 5 bases at V and 4 bases at J; junction bases unmatched: 14. In DNA form, the CDR3 reads TGTGCCAGCAGTACCGTTCTAGGGACAGGGGAGGCTAATCAGCCCCAGCATTTT. Translation gives CASSTVLGTGEANQPQHF.

This clonotype appeared a few times. The V gene is TRBV7-2, the J gene TRBJ1-5; D unclear. There are 13 residues in the CDR3. The germline V gene encodes CDR1 SGHTA and CDR2 FQGNSA. Trimming shortened V by 2 bases and J by 7 bases, and 9 bases separated the two germline ends. CDR3 loop: CASSLTNEQPQHF. CDR3 bases: TGTGCCAGCAGCTTAACAAACGAGCAGCCCCAGCATTTT.

This clonotype showed up just a few times. J is TRBJ1-2 and V is TRBV5-6; 8 bases match TRBD1. The V and J ends lost 4 bases and 3 bases, in that order; junction bases with no gene match: 11. There are 16 residues in the CDR3. Looked up from germline, CDR1 is SGHDT and CDR2 is YYEEEE. CDR3 DNA: TGTGCCAGCAGCCTAGGACTCACAGGGGGACACTATGGCTACACCTTC. Translation gives CASSLGLTGGHYGYTF.

The V gene is TRBV9, the J gene TRBJ2-5; D tentatively fits TRBD1 or TRBD2 (7 bases each). CDR1 SGDLS and CDR2 YYNGEE come from the germline V gene. V lost 5 bases to trimming and J lost 5 bases, with 19 bases between them. There are 15 residues in the CDR3. CDR3 protein: CASSSPGGGHETQYF. CDR3 nucleotides: TGTGCCAGCAGTTCCCCAGGGGGGGGGCATGAGACCCAGTACTTC.

A few counts support this clonotype. The rearrangement uses TRBV4-2 and TRBJ2-5, with D possibly being TRBD2 (5 bases). Looked up from germline, CDR1 is LGHNA and CDR2 is YNFKEQ. Trimming pared 0 bases from V and 5 bases from J, leaving 13 bases between. The CDR3 length is 15 residues. The CDR3 sequence: CASSQDGESVETQYF. The CDR3 DNA reads as TGTGCCAGCAGCCAAGACGGGGAGAGCGTGGAGACCCAGTACTTC.

The chain recombines TRBV12-3 or TRBV12-4 with TRBJ2-1; D ambiguous. The CDR3 runs 16 residues. Trimming removed 2 bases at V and 4 bases at J, with 15 bases between. CDR3 amino acids: CASSLPSTFAYNEQFF. The CDR3, as DNA: TGTGCCAGCAGTTTACCGTCGACATTTGCTTACAATGAGCAGTTCTTC.

This sequence joins TRBV6-6 and TRBJ1-1; no clear D. This CDR3 has 13 amino acids. Trimming shortened V by 7 bases and J by 7 bases, and 16 bases separated the two germline ends. Germline V gene data show CDR1 as MNHNY and CDR2 as SVGAGI (reference sequence). In nucleotides, the CDR3 is TGTGCCAGCACCGCACTTGCGGGCGGTGAAGCTTTCTTT. This translates into CASTALAGGEAFF.

This clonotype has a handful of counts. V and J are TRBV7-2 and TRBJ2-6; D possibly matches TRBD1 or TRBD2 (6 bases each). In germline, CDR1 is SGHTA, CDR2 FQGNSA. Between the trimmed V and J ends, which lost 1 base and 4 bases, there was a span of 11 bases. The CDR3 is made up of 16 amino acids. CDR3 nucleotide sequence: TGTGCCAGCAGCTTAGTTGGGGGGCGGGGGGCCAACGTCCTGACTTTC. Amino acids: CASSLVGGRGANVLTF. Drawing the rest from reference TRBV7-2 and TRBJ2-6, the complete variable domain is GAGVSQSPSNKVTEKGKDVELRCDPISGHTALYWYRQSLGQGLEFLIYFQGNSAPDKSGLPSDRFSAERTGGSVSTLTIQRTQQEDSAVYLCASSLVGGRGANVLTFGAGSRLTVL.

The chain uses TRBV28 and TRBJ2-3; no clear D. The CDR3 length is 16 residues. Germline CDR1 is MDHEN and CDR2 is SYDVKM. V was pared by 2 bases and J by 0 bases, with 12 bases between. Here the CDR3 DNA reads TGTGCCAGCAGTTTAGCGCCTAAAACTAGCACAGATACGCAGTATTTT. This gives the protein CASSLAPKTSTDTQYF.

The chain employs TRBV6-2 or TRBV6-3 and TRBJ2-7, with 7 bases fitting TRBD2. The J call is doubtful: the DNA matches TRBJ2-5 better. The CDR3 length is 15 residues. CDR1 and CDR2 from the germline V gene are MNHEY and SVGEGT. The CDR3 DNA reads as TGTGCCAGCTACCGCTTGGGGCTAGCGGAGGGGACCCAGTACTTC. This translates into CASYRLGLAEGTQYF.

This clonotype appeared once. The chain links TRBV4-1 to TRBJ1-2; D gene uncertain. Trimming removed 4 bases at V and 8 bases at J, with 14 bases between. The CDR3 runs to 13 residues. CDR1 is MGHRA and CDR2 is YSYEKL in the germline V gene. CDR3 in amino acids: CASSPREGRGYTF. The DNA of the CDR3 is TGCGCCAGCAGCCCCCGTGAGGGTCGCGGCTACACCTTC.

Points on this clonotype: One end of the junction fails to match germline, which may point to a read error. V usage is TRBV11-2 and J usage is TRBJ2-4; possibly TRBD1 or TRBD2 for D (7 bases each). CDR1 is SGHAT and CDR2 is FQNNGV in the germline V gene. This CDR3 is 18 amino acids long. In DNA form, the CDR3 reads TGTGCCAGCAGCTTCCGGAGGGAGGGGGCCGTAGCCAAAAACATTCTGTACTTC. Translated: CASSFRREGAVAKNILYF.

V gene TRBV3-1 combines with J gene TRBJ1-4; D unclear. Germline values: CDR1 LGHDT, CDR2 YNNKEL (reference sequence). V was pared by 0 bases and J by 5 bases, with 16 bases between. This CDR3 is built from 17 residues. CDR3 in DNA: TGTGCCAGCAGCCAAGACGCTAGTGACATCAGGAATGAAAAACTGTTTTTT. It is translated as CASSQDASDIRNEKLFF.

The table lists this clonotype with a few counts. J is TRBJ2-5 and V is TRBV24-1, with unresolved D. This CDR3 has 16 residues. V shed 1 base and J shed 1 base, with 12 bases lying between them. Germline V lookup: CDR1 KGHDR, CDR2 SFDVKD. CDR3 sequence: CATSDLEEFGQETQYF. The CDR3 nucleotides read TGTGCCACCAGTGATTTAGAAGAGTTTGGCCAAGAGACCCAGTACTTC.

This clonotype was detected a few times. This sequence joins TRBV5-1 and TRBJ2-5; the D is unclear. Germline V gene sequence: CDR1 SGHRS, CDR2 YFSETQ. CDR3 length: 16 amino acids. Trimming took off 3 bases at V and 1 base at J, with 16 bases between the two ends. This CDR3 reads CASSSPGGRRQETQYF. The DNA of the CDR3 is TGCGCCAGCAGCTCCCCCGGCGGCAGACGCCAAGAGACCCAGTACTTC.

The V call is TRBV3-1, the J call TRBJ2-5, with D tentatively TRBD1 (6 bases). The DNA end lines up better with TRBJ2-7; the J call may be wrong. Germline V lookup: CDR1 LGHDT, CDR2 YNNKEL (reference sequence). This CDR3 is 13 amino acids long. The CDR3 nucleotides read TGTGCCAGCAGCCGGACCCAACAGGGCGAGCAGTACTTC. Translated, it gives CASSRTQQGEQYF.

The rearrangement uses TRBV20-1 and TRBJ2-6, with D tentatively TRBD1 (5 bases). Trimming shortened V by 0 bases and J by 4 bases, and 7 bases separated the two germline ends. The germline V gene has CDR1 DFQATT and CDR2 SNEGSKA (reference sequence). The CDR3 runs to 14 residues. CDR3 nucleotides: TGCAGTGCTAGAGAAGCAGGGGGGGCCAACGTCCTGACTTTC. Its protein product is CSAREAGGANVLTF.

The V and J genes are TRBV11-2 and TRBJ2-1, with D perhaps TRBD2 (6 bases). V was cut by 2 bases and J by 15 bases, with 14 bases left in between. Per germline, CDR1 SGHAT and CDR2 FQNNGV. The CDR3 loop spans 12 amino acids. As DNA, the CDR3 is TGTGCCAGCAGCTTATCGTGGGCGGGGTTGTTCTTC. It encodes CASSLSWAGLFF.

This chain connects TRBV11-2 to TRBJ2-1; D might be TRBD2 (6 bases). CDR1 is SGHAT, CDR2 FQNNGV, per germline. The CDR3 is 15 amino acids. V shed 7 bases and J shed 6 bases, with 19 bases lying between them. The CDR3 DNA follows: TGTGCCAGCAATTTACCCGGAGGGATCTTCAATGAGCAGTTCTTC. It yields the protein CASNLPGGIFNEQFF.

This clonotype was detected a few times. The chain uses TRBV20-1 and TRBJ2-1, with no clear D. The CDR3 totals 10 residues. Germline V gene sequence: CDR1 DFQATT, CDR2 SNEGSKA (reference sequence). CDR3 coding DNA: TGCAGAGCCGGTGACAATGAGCAGTTCTTC. Amino acid sequence: CRAGDNEQFF.

The chain joins TRBV28 to TRBJ2-3; a possible D gene is TRBD1 (5 bases). Germline V gene sequence: CDR1 MDHEN, CDR2 SYDVKM. Deletions cut 6 bases from V and 4 bases from J, with 17 bases between. The CDR3 is 15 residues long. The CDR3 loop is CASSLSQGRADTQYF. DNA of the CDR3: TGTGCCAGCAGCCTATCCCAGGGTAGGGCAGATACGCAGTATTTT.

The rearrangement joins TRBV2 to TRBJ2-5; D gene uncertain. The V end lost 2 bases, the J end lost 3 bases, and 7 bases lay between the germline ends. The CDR3 has 13 amino acids. Germline CDR1 is SNHLY and CDR2 is FYNNEI. The CDR3 sequence: CASSEPLEETQYF. CDR3 DNA: TGTGCCAGCAGTGAACCCCTGGAAGAGACCCAGTACTTC.

V gene TRBV7-3 combines with J gene TRBJ1-1; TRBD1 might be the D (5 bases). CDR3 length: 17 amino acids. Trimming stripped 3 bases from V and 0 bases from J, with 17 bases between. Per germline, CDR1 SGHTA and CDR2 FQGTGA. CDR3 region: CASSFSRDGLMNTEAFF. The CDR3 nucleotides read TGTGCCAGCAGCTTCTCCCGGGACGGACTAATGAACACTGAAGCTTTCTTT.

The table lists this clonotype with a few counts. The chain links TRBV20-1 to TRBJ2-7; D is perhaps TRBD2 (6 bases). V gave up 5 bases and J gave up 7 bases, with 21 bases separating them. CDR1 is DFQATT, CDR2 SNEGSKA, per germline (reference sequence). The CDR3 runs 14 residues. The CDR3 spells CSAGPGLGVGEQYF. In DNA, the CDR3 is TGCAGTGCTGGACCGGGACTGGGGGTCGGTGAGCAGTACTTC.

The genes are TRBV11-2 and TRBJ2-3, with TRBD2 matching over 11 bases. The CDR3 length is 18 residues. CDR1 is SGHAT and CDR2 is FQNNGV in the germline V gene. J lost 4 bases, V lost 5 bases, and 14 bases had no gene match. CDR3 in amino acids: CASSRTSGGIPRADTQYF. CDR3 sequence (DNA): TGTGCCAGCAGCCGTACTAGCGGGGGTATACCCCGGGCAGATACGCAGTATTTT.

The chain carries TRBV5-1 and TRBJ2-5, with D perhaps TRBD1 or TRBD2 (5 bases each). The CDR3 sequence is 14 residues long. Germline lookup yields CDR1 SGHRS and CDR2 YFSETQ. V shed 9 bases and J shed 0 bases, with 15 bases lying between them. The chain's CDR3 is CATASGPNQETQYF. The DNA of the CDR3 is TGCGCCACAGCTTCGGGACCGAACCAAGAGACCCAGTACTTC.

CDR3 region: CASRNTPRGQETQYF. Written as DNA, the CDR3 is TGTGCCAGCCGTAACACTCCACGGGGGCAAGAGACCCAGTACTTC. This chain links TRBV7-2 with TRBJ2-5; TRBD2 might be the D (6 bases). With 8 bases removed from V and 2 bases from J, the gap between germline ends came to 18 bases. CDR1 is SGHTA and CDR2 is FQGNSA in the germline V gene. This CDR3 spans 15 amino acids.